The entry that follows covers one T cell receptor (beta chain) sequence. The sample comes from a study of cytomegalovirus exposure and HLA in healthy donors. 60 Vbeta and 13 Jbeta primers were used in PCR. Assay: immunoSEQ multiplex PCR; the TCRdb copy retains only in-frame clones and omits some. The repertoire holds around 190,000 clones, with 85% as singletons. The source of this sequence is a woman aged 50 to 60 in good health and CMV-seronegative. The sample consisted of PBMCs.

CDR3 coding DNA: TGTGCCAGCAGCTTCAGAACGACAGGGCGGACTAATGAAAAACTGTTTTTT. Its translation: CASSFRTTGRTNEKLFF. The chain couples TRBV11-2 to TRBJ1-4; TRBD1 matches at 7 bases. The germline V gene has CDR1 SGHAT and CDR2 FQNNGV. V was pared by 3 bases and J by 2 bases, with 9 bases of the junction left unmatched. The CDR3 has 17 amino acids.